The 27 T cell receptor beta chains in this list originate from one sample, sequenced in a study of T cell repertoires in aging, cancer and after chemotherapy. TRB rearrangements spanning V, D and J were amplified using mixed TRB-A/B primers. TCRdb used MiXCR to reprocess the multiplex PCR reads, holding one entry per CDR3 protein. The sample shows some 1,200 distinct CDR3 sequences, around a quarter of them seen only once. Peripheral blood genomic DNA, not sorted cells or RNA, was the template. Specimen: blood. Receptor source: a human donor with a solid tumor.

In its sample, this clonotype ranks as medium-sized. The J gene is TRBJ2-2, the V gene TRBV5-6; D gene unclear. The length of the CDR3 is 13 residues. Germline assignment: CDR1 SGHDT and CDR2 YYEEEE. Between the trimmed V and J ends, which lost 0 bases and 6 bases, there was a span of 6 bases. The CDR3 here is CASSLVGPGELFF. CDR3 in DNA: TGTGCCAGCAGCTTGGTAGGGCCCGGGGAGCTGTTTTTT.

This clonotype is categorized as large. This chain's CDR3 is CSVGGVREGNTGELFF. In nucleotides, the CDR3 is TGCAGCGTTGGGGGCGTGAGGGAGGGTAACACCGGGGAGCTGTTTTTT. V and J are TRBV29-1 and TRBJ2-2; 7 bases line up with TRBD2. There are 16 residues in the CDR3. V lost 4 bases, J lost 2 bases, and 10 bases stayed unmatched. In germline, CDR1 is SQVTM, CDR2 ANQGSEA.

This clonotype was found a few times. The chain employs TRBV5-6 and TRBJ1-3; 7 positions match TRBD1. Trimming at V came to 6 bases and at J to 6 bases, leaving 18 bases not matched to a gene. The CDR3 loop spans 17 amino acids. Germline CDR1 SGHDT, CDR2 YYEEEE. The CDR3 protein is CASKKGARSGLENTIYF. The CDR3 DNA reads TGTGCCAGCAAAAAGGGGGCGCGTTCAGGACTAGAAAACACCATATATTTT.

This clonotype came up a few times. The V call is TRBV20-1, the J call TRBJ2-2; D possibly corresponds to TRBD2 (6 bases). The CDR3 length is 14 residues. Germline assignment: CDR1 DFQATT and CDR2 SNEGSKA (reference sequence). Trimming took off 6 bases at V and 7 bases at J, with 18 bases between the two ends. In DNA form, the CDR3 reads TGCAGTGCCCAGAGCGGGTTGCGGTTCGGGGAGCTGTTTTTT. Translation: CSAQSGLRFGELFF.

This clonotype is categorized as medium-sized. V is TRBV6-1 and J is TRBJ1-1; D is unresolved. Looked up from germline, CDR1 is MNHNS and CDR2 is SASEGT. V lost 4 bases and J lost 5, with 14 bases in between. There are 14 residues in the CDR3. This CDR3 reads CASSGREGWTEAFF. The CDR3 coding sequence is TGTGCCAGCAGTGGGAGAGAAGGGTGGACTGAAGCTTTCTTT.

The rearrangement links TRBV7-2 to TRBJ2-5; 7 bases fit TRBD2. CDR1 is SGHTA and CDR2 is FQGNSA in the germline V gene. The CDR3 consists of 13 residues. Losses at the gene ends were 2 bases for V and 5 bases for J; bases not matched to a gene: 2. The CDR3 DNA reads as TGTGCCAGCAGCTTAACCGGGGGGGAGACCCAGTACTTC. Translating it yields CASSLTGGETQYF.

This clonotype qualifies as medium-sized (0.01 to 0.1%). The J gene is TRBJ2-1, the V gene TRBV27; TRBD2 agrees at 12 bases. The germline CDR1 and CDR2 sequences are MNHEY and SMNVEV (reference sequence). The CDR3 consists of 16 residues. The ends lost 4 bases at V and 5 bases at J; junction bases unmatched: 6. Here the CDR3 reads CASSSGRLAGDNEQFF. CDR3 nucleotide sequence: TGTGCCAGCAGTTCGGGCCGACTAGCGGGAGACAATGAGCAGTTCTTC.

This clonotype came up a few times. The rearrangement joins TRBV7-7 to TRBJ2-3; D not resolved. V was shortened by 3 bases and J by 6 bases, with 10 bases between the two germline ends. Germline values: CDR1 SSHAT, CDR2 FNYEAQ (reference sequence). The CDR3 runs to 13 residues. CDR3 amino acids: CASSLAPKDTQYF. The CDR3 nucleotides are TGTGCCAGCAGCTTGGCCCCCAAGGATACGCAGTATTTT.

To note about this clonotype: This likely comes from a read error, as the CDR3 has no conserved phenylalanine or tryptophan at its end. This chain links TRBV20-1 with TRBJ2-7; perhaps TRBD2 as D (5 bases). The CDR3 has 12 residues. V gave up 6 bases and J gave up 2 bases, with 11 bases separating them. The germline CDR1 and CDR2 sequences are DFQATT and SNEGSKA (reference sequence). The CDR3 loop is CSARTGTYEQYL. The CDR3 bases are TGCAGTGCGAGGACTGGAACCTACGAGCAGTACTTA.

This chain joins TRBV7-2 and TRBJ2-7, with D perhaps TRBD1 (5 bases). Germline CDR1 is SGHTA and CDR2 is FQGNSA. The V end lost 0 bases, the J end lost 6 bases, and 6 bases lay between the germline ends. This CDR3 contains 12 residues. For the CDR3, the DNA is TGTGCCAGCAGCTTAGCGCAGGGCGAGCAGTACTTC. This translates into CASSLAQGEQYF.

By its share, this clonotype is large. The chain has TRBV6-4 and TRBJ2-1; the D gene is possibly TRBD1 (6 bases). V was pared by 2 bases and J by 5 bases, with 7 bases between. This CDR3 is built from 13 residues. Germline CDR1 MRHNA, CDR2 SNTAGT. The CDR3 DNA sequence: TGTGCCAGCAGTGACCGGGACAACAATGAGCAGTTCTTC. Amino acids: CASSDRDNNEQFF.

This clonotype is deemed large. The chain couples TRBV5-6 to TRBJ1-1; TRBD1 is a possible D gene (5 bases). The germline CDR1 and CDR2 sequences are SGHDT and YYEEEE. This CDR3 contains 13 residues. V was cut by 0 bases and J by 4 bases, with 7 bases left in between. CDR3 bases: TGTGCCAGCAGCTTGGGACAGTTCACTGAAGCTTTCTTT. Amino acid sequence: CASSLGQFTEAFF.

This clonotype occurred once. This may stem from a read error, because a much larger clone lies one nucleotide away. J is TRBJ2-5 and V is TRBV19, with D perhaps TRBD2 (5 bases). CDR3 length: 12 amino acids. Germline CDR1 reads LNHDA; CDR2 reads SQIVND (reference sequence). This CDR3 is CANSITGETQYF. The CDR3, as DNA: TGTGCCAATAGTATTACGGGGGAGACCCAGTACTTC.

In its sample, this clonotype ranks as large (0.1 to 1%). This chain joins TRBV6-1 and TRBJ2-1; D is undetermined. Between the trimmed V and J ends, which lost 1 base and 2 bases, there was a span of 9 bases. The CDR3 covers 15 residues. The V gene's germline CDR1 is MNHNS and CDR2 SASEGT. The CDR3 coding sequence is TGTGCCAGCAGTGAAGAGGCAGGAACCTACAATGAGCAGTTCTTC. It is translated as CASSEEAGTYNEQFF.

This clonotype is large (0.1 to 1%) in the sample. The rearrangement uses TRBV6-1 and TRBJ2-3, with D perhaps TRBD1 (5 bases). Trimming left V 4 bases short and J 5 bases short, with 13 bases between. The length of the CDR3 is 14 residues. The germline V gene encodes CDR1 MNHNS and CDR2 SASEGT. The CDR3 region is CASSAPGHRDTQYF. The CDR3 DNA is TGTGCCAGCAGTGCTCCCGGACACAGAGATACGCAGTATTTT.

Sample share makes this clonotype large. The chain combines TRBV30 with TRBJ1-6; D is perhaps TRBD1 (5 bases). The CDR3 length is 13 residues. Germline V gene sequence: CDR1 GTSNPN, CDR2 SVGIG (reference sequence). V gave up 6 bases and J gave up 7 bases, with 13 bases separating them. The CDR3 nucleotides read TGTGCCTGCGGCAGGGTTCCCAATTCACCCCTCCACTTT. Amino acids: CACGRVPNSPLHF.

In DNA, the CDR3 is TGTGCCAGCAACCAGGGGAGCAATCAGCCCCAGCATTTT. Residues: CASNQGSNQPQHF. The chain carries TRBV12-3 or TRBV12-4 and TRBJ1-5; a weak D match, TRBD1 (6 bases). This CDR3 is built from 13 residues. V was clipped by 7 bases and J by 1 base, with 8 bases between them.

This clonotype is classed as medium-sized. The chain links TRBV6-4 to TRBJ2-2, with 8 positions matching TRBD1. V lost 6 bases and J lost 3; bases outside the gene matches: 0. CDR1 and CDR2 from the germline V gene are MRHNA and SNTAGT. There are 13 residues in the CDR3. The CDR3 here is CASRDRDTGELFF. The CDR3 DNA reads TGTGCCAGCAGGGACAGGGACACCGGGGAGCTGTTTTTT.

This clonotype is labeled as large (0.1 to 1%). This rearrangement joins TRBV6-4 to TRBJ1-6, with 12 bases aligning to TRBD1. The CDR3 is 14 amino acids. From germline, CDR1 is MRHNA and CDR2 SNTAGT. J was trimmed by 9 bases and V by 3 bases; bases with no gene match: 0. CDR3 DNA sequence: TGTGCCAGCAGTGAGGGACAGGGGGCTTCACCCCTCCACTTT. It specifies CASSEGQGASPLHF.

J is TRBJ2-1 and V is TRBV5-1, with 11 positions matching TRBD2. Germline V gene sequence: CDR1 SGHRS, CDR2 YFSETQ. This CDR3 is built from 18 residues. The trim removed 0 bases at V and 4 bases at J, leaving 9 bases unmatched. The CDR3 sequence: CASSLGLAGSISYNEQFF. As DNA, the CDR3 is TGCGCCAGCAGCTTGGGACTAGCGGGATCTATTAGTTACAATGAGCAGTTCTTC.

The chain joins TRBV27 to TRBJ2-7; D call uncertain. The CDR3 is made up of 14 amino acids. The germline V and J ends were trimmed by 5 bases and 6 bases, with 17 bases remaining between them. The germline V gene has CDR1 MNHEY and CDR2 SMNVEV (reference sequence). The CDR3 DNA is TGTGCCAGCAGTACCACGACTTATCCTGGCGAGCAGTACTTC. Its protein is CASSTTTYPGEQYF.

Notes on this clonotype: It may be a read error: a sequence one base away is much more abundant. The CDR3 protein is CASSPACRGETQYF. CDR3 nucleotides: TGTGCCAGCAGCCCCGCATGTCGGGGAGAGACCCAGTACTTC. The rearrangement uses TRBV11-3 and TRBJ2-5; perhaps TRBD2 as D (5 bases). Trimming stripped 5 bases from V and 4 bases from J, with 14 bases between. CDR1 is SGHNT and CDR2 is YENEEA in the germline V gene. The CDR3 consists of 14 residues. The full variable domain, with the rest looked up from reference TRBV11-3 and TRBJ2-5, is EAGVVQSPRYKIIEKKQPVAFWCNPISGHNTLYWYLQNLGQGPELLIRYENEEAVDDSQLPKDRFSAERLKGVDSTLKIQPAELGDSAVYLCASSPACRGETQYFGPGTRLLVL.

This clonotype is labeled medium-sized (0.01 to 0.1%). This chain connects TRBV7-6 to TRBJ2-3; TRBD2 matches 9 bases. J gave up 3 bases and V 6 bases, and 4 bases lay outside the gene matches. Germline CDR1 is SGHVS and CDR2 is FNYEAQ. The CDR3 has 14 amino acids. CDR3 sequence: CASSGLAFTDTQYF. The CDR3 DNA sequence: TGTGCCAGCAGTGGACTAGCGTTTACAGATACGCAGTATTTT.

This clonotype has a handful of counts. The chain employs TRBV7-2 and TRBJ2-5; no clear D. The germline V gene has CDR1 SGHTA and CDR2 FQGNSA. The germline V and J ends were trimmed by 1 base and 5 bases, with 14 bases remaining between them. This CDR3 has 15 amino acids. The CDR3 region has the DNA TGTGCCAGCAGCTTAGTCGTTGTGGCCCACGAGACCCAGTACTTC. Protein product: CASSLVVVAHETQYF.

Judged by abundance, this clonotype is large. CDR3 in DNA: TGCAGCGTTGCGCCCGAAGGGGTTACCTATGGCTACACCTTC. The encoded protein is CSVAPEGVTYGYTF. V gene TRBV29-1 combines with J gene TRBJ1-2, with a tentative D call TRBD1 (5 bases). Trimming removed 4 bases at V and 4 bases at J, with 16 bases between. The germline CDR1 and CDR2 sequences are SQVTM and ANQGSEA. This CDR3 comprises 14 residues.

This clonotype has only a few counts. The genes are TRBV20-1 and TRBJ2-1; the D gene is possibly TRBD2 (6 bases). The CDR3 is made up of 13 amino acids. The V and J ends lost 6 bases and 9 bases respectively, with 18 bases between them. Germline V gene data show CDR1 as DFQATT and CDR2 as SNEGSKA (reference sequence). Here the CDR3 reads CSALPGVAFEQFF. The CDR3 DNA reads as TGCAGTGCCCTTCCGGGGGTTGCGTTTGAGCAGTTCTTC.

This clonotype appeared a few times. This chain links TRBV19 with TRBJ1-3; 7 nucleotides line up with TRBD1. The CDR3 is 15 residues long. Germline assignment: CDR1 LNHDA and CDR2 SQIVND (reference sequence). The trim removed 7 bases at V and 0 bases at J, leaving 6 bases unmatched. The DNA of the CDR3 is TGTGCCAGTACCACCCAGGGGGGCTCTGGAAACACCATATATTTT. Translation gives CASTTQGGSGNTIYF.